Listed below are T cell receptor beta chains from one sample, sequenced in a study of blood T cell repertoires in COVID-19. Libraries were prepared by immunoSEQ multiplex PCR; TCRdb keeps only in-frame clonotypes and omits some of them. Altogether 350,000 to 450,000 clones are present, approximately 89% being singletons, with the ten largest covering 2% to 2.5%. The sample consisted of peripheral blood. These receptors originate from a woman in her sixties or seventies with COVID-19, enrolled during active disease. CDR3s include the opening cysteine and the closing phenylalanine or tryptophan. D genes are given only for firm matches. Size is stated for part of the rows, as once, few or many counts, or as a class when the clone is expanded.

TGTGCCAGCCAAGGGGGGGACCTCTCTGGAAACACCATATATTTT | CASQGGDLSGNTIYF | . | . | TRBJ1-3 | TRBV6-5
TGTGCCAGCAGTTTTTCGAGGAACACCGGGGAGCTGTTTTTT | CASSFSRNTGELFF | . | once | TRBJ2-2 | TRBV11-2
TGTGCCAGCTGCCCCCAGGGGGGAGCTGCCTACGAGCAGTACTTC | CASCPQGGAAYEQYF | . | . | TRBJ2-7 | TRBV7-2
TGTGCCAGCAGTTCCCAGACAGGTCCCACCGGGGAGCTGTTTTTT | CASSSQTGPTGELFF | . | . | TRBJ2-2 | TRBV6-4
TGTGCCAGCAGGACTAGCGGCCTGGGGGAGCAGTACTTC | CASRTSGLGEQYF | TRBD2 | few | TRBJ2-7 | TRBV2
TGTGCCAGCAGCTACCACCGGGACAGTGAGCAGTTCTTC | CASSYHRDSEQFF | TRBD1 | few | TRBJ2-1 | TRBV7-9
TGTGCCAGCAGGAGGACAGGGATGAGCTCCTACGAGCAGTACTTC | CASRRTGMSSYEQYF | TRBD1 | . | TRBJ2-7 | TRBV28
TGTGCCAGCAGCCTCACTATCACCGGGGAGCTGTTTTTT | CASSLTITGELFF | . | . | TRBJ2-2 | TRBV6-5
TGTGCCAGCAGCTTGCAGGCCGAGACACACTATGGCTACACCTTC | CASSLQAETHYGYTF | . | once | TRBJ1-2 | TRBV5-5
TGTGCCAGCAGCTTAACGGGACAGCCTGGAAACACCATATATTTT | CASSLTGQPGNTIYF | TRBD1 | . | TRBJ1-3 | TRBV7-3
TGTGCCAGCAGCCTACCTGTCCCGGGGGACATTCAGTACTTC | CASSLPVPGDIQYF | . | . | TRBJ2-4 | TRBV5-5
TGTGCCAGCAGCTTAGTTGCCAGGGGGCCGGAGACCCAGTACTTC | CASSLVARGPETQYF | TRBD1 | . | TRBJ2-5 | TRBV7-2
TGTGCCACCAGCAGTGGACAGGTCACTAGCAATCAGCCCCAGCATTTT | CATSSGQVTSNQPQHF | TRBD1 | . | TRBJ1-5 | TRBV15
TGTGCCAGCAGGCCCGGGACAGTATTCGATGGCTACACCTTC | CASRPGTVFDGYTF | TRBD1 | . | TRBJ1-2 | TRBV6-5
TGTGCCAGCAGCCAAGATTCGTCGTGGCGGGCTGAAGCTTTCTTT | CASSQDSSWRAEAFF | . | . | TRBJ1-1 | TRBV3-1/TRBV3-2
TGTGCCAGCAGCTTAAATGTCCTAGCGGGGGTACCTAGCACAGATACGCAGTATTTT | CASSLNVLAGVPSTDTQYF | TRBD2 | . | TRBJ2-3 | TRBV7-3
TGTGCCAGCAGCAAGACAGGGGGCTCCTACGAGCAGTACTTC | CASSKTGGSYEQYF | TRBD1 | once | TRBJ2-7 | TRBV5-5
TGTGCCCGGGGCTCCTACGAGCAGTACTTC | CARGSYEQYF | . | once | TRBJ2-7 | TRBV27
TGCGCCAGCAGCCCGGGACAGGGCAATGAAAAACTGTTTTTT | CASSPGQGNEKLFF | TRBD1 | . | TRBJ1-4 | TRBV5-1
TGCGCCAGCAGTGGACAAGCGGGGGGGCAGGTTAATGAGCAGTTCTTC | CASSGQAGGQVNEQFF | TRBD2 | . | TRBJ2-1 | TRBV10-1
TGTGCCAGCAGTACACAGGGACCGAATTCACCCCTCCACTTT | CASSTQGPNSPLHF | . | . | TRBJ1-6 | TRBV28
TGTGCCAGCAGCCAAGCGGGACAGGTCGGAAGGCCCCAGCATTTT | CASSQAGQVGRPQHF | TRBD1 | . | TRBJ1-5 | TRBV3-1/TRBV3-2
TGTGCCAGCATGGGGGAACAGGGGCGGGAGCAGTACTTC | CASMGEQGREQYF | TRBD1 | . | TRBJ2-7 | TRBV28
TGTGCCAGCTCACTCTCCTTGCCAGGTCAGGCCGGGGAGCTGTTTTTT | CASSLSLPGQAGELFF | . | . | TRBJ2-2 | TRBV18
TGTGCCAGCAGACCCCCGGAGGGTCTAGGGATTGAGCAGTTCTTC | CASRPPEGLGIEQFF | . | . | TRBJ2-1 | TRBV6-5
TGTGCCAGCAGTGAAGCTGGGGGGTACCAGCCCCAGCATTTT | CASSEAGGYQPQHF | . | . | TRBJ1-5 | TRBV6-1
TGTGCCAGCGTGAGACAGGGGAACACTGAAGCTTTCTTT | CASVRQGNTEAFF | TRBD1 | . | TRBJ1-1 | TRBV2
TGTGCCAGCAGCTCGACTAGCGCCTCCTACAATGAGCAGTTCTTC | CASSSTSASYNEQFF | TRBD2 | . | TRBJ2-1 | TRBV11-2
TGTGCCAGCAGTTACCAAACAGGCATAGATACGCAGTATTTT | CASSYQTGIDTQYF | . | . | TRBJ2-3 | TRBV6-5
TGTGCCAGCAGCGTAGGGGAGGGCCGCACTGAAGCTTTCTTT | CASSVGEGRTEAFF | . | few | TRBJ1-1 | TRBV9
TGTGCCAGCAGTCCAAGGACAGCCGGAAACACCATATATTTT | CASSPRTAGNTIYF | . | . | TRBJ1-3 | TRBV28
TGTGCCAGCAGCTTATTGGGCAGGGGCTACGAGCAGTACTTC | CASSLLGRGYEQYF | . | . | TRBJ2-7 | TRBV11-2
TGTGCCAGCAGCCAAGAATTCCGACAGGGGAGGACCGGGGAGCTGTTTTTT | CASSQEFRQGRTGELFF | TRBD1 | . | TRBJ2-2 | TRBV14
TGCGCCAGCAGCTGGGGGACAGGGACTGGAAACACCATATATTTT | CASSWGTGTGNTIYF | TRBD1 | . | TRBJ1-3 | TRBV5-1
TGTGCCAGCGCGAGACAGGGGAACACTGAAGCTTTCTTT | CASARQGNTEAFF | TRBD1 | . | TRBJ1-1 | TRBV12-3/TRBV12-4
TGTGCCAGCAGCGTAGGAGCTAGCGCTTTCGGGGAGCTGTTTTTT | CASSVGASAFGELFF | . | once | TRBJ2-2 | TRBV9
TGTGCCAGCAGCCAAGCTCAACAAGCGGGGAGAGGTAGGAATGAGCAGTTCTTC | CASSQAQQAGRGRNEQFF | TRBD2 | . | TRBJ2-1 | TRBV4-2
TGTGCCAGCAGCTTAGTACGGACTAGCGGGGGGGGCAATGAGCAGTTCTTC | CASSLVRTSGGGNEQFF | TRBD2 | . | TRBJ2-1 | TRBV7-2
TGTGCCCGCCAAGGCACCGGGAATTCACCCCTCCACTTT | CARQGTGNSPLHF | . | . | TRBJ1-6 | TRBV2
TGTGCCAGCATCCAAAATGGCGGGTACGAGCAGTACTTC | CASIQNGGYEQYF | . | . | TRBJ2-7 | TRBV12-3/TRBV12-4
TGTGCCAGCAGTGTATCCGGGGGCACAGATACGCAGTATTTT | CASSVSGGTDTQYF | . | . | TRBJ2-3 | TRBV6-4
TGCGCCAGCAGCTTGGGCGATAGCGGGGGTACGCAGTATTTT | CASSLGDSGGTQYF | TRBD2 | once | TRBJ2-3 | TRBV5-1
TGTGCCAGCAGCCCGACAGCAACTAATGAAAAACTGTTTTTT | CASSPTATNEKLFF | . | . | TRBJ1-4 | TRBV6-5
TGCGCCAGCAACTACGGGACAACGAACACTGAAGCTTTCTTT | CASNYGTTNTEAFF | . | once | TRBJ1-1 | TRBV5-1
TGTGCCAGCTCACCTAGTCCGCCTAGTAGCTCCTATAATTCACCCCTCCACTTT | CASSPSPPSSSYNSPLHF | . | once | TRBJ1-6 | TRBV18
TGTGCCAGCAGTCCCGCCGTGCTCTATCCTAATTCACCCCTCCACTTT | CASSPAVLYPNSPLHF | . | . | TRBJ1-6 | TRBV28
TGTGCCAGCACCAGGACAGGGGGCCGGAGGAACTATGGCTACACCTTC | CASTRTGGRRNYGYTF | . | . | TRBJ1-2 | TRBV21-1
TGTGCCAGCAGCCCCAGGGTTATGGATTCACCCCTCCACTTT | CASSPRVMDSPLHF | . | . | TRBJ1-6 | TRBV5-4
TGTGCCAGCAGTAGCGTTTTGAGGACAGATACGCAGTATTTT | CASSSVLRTDTQYF | . | . | TRBJ2-3 | TRBV2
TGTGCCAGCAGCCAAGTTTACAGGGGTGGAAACACCATATATTTT | CASSQVYRGGNTIYF | TRBD1 | . | TRBJ1-3 | TRBV3-1/TRBV3-2
TGTGCCAGCAGGGACAACGCTATCAGCTACACCTTC | CASRDNAISYTF | . | . | TRBJ1-2 | TRBV2
TGTGCCAGCAATCGGGTCCCCTACAATGAGCAGTTCTTC | CASNRVPYNEQFF | . | . | TRBJ2-1 | TRBV6-5
TGTGCCAGCAGCTTAACCGGGATCGGGCCAGGAGCCTACAATGAGCAGTTCTTC | CASSLTGIGPGAYNEQFF | . | . | TRBJ2-1 | TRBV7-3
TGTGCCAGCAGCCCTACCGCGACAGGAGGAAACTATGGCTACACCTTC | CASSPTATGGNYGYTF | . | few | TRBJ1-2 | TRBV7-3
TGTGCCAGCAGCGCGGGGGGGGGCCCGGATACGCAGTATTTT | CASSAGGGPDTQYF | TRBD2 | . | TRBJ2-3 | TRBV9
TGTGCCAGCAGGCGACTAGCGGGGGCCGTCATACCGAACACCGGGGAGCTGTTTTTT | CASRRLAGAVIPNTGELFF | TRBD2 | once | TRBJ2-2 | TRBV27
TGTGCCAGCAGCTTAGCCGGGACATTTAATGAAAAACTGTTTTTT | CASSLAGTFNEKLFF | . | . | TRBJ1-4 | TRBV7-9
TGTGCCAGCAGTTTATCGGTACTAGCGGGGGGCAACACCGGGGAGCTGTTTTTT | CASSLSVLAGGNTGELFF | TRBD2 | . | TRBJ2-2 | TRBV27
TGTGCCAGCAGCCCACCATCCGGACAGGCTCATACTGGGAGAGAATTCTACGAGCAGTACTTC | CASSPPSGQAHTGREFYEQYF | TRBD1 | . | TRBJ2-7 | TRBV27